This T cell receptor (beta chain) was profiled in a study of cytomegalovirus exposure and HLA in healthy donors. PCR used 60 Vbeta primers and 13 Jbeta primers. Measured with immunoSEQ multiplex PCR; TCRdb has only the in-frame clones, and not every one. The table shows 83,000 or so clones, with around 76% occurring only once. This CDR3 contains 11 residues. In germline, CDR1 is SQVTM, CDR2 ANQGSEA. The ends were cut back, 6 bases at V and 14 bases at J, with 19 bases in the middle. The rearrangement joins TRBV29-1 to TRBJ1-2; weak D call: TRBD1 (6 bases). This TCR came from a young man in good health and CMV-seropositive. The sequenced sample was PBMCs. CDR3 protein: CSVWGGVDRTF. For the CDR3, the DNA is TGCAGCGTCTGGGGGGGGGTAGACAGGACCTTC. The whole variable domain, remainder taken from reference TRBV29-1 and TRBJ1-2, is SAVISQKPSRDICQRGTSLTIQCQVDSQVTMMFWYRQQPGQSLTLIATANQGSEATYESGFVIDKFPISRPNLTFSTLTVSNMSPEDSSIYLCSVWGGVDRTFGSGTRLTVV.